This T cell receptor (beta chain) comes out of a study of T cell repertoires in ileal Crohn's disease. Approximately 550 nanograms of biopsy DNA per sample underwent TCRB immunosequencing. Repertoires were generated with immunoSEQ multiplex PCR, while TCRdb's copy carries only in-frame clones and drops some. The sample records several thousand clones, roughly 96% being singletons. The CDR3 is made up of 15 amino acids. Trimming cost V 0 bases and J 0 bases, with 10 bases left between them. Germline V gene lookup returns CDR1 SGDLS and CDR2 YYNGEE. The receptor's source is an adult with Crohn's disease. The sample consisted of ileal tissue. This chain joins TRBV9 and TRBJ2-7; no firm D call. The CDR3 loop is CASSVVARNSYEQYV. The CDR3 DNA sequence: TGTGCCAGCAGCGTAGTAGCTCGGAACTCCTACGAGCAGTACGTC.